This TCR beta chain was documented in a study of shared clonotypes between healthy human individuals (dated by TCRdb to about 2020). About the study as a whole: A couple of women and a few men aged 18 to 49 years were included in the cohort. Different laboratories and diverse techniques were used to prepare libraries and sequence TCR repertoires, to increase sequencing depth and limit assay-specific biases. Per donor, leukapheresis produced somewhere between about 0.9 and 9 billion PBMCs. For each donor, three plates each were used for CD4 naive and CD4 memory, two plates were used for CD8 naive, and one plate was used for CD8 memory. The study deeply sequenced blood TCR repertoires of several healthy adults to estimate repertoire size and the extent of clonotype sharing between individuals. Points the paper makes about the study in general: Sampling was restricted to blood, and TCR repertoires in tissue are likely to differ from TCR repertoires in blood. Naive subsets generally had larger estimated clonotype richness than memory subsets. Based on pairwise subsampling, the degree of clonotype sharing among donors was expected to be affected by sequencing depth. Compared with non-shared clonotypes, the clonotypes found in all four sorted-subset donors had higher generation probabilities. When a handful of donors were compared, the shared fraction of clonotypes was about 5.4% for naive CD4, about 4% for naive CD8, more than 2% for memory CD4, and 0.35% to 0.4% for memory CD8. The small number of donors limited the genetic and exposure-history diversity represented. Incomplete sequencing was indicated by rarefaction of sorted-subset datasets, despite the large sequencing depth.

Only one count was recorded for this clone. This clone's antigen is unknown. Base qualities are not at hand, and no much larger clone is one base apart. Here V drops 6 bases and J drops 6 bases, and the junction holds 13 bases not matched to any gene. Taken from the germline V gene (reference sequence), the CDR1 and CDR2 loops are LNHDA and SQIVND. The cysteine opens and the phenylalanine closes a CDR3 of 16 amino acids. Only the CDR3 part of the read is kept: 48 bases, read in frame from the first base. Donors were healthy HIV-negative adults with no recently reported acute infections or vaccinations. Only Caucasian adults living in Nashville, Tennessee, USA were represented among the donors. Magnetic negative selection was used to enrich CD4+ T cells, after which naive cells were positively selected on CD45RA and the negative fraction became the memory subset. After blood collection by leukapheresis, PBMCs were isolated using Ficoll-Histopaque density gradient centrifugation and then cryopreserved in the vapor phase of liquid nitrogen. Purity and quantity of every magnetically sorted T cell population were checked by analytical flow cytometry. Genomic DNA was isolated from every sorted fraction and measured by UV absorbance on a Nanodrop 2000c.

Using the deep immunoSEQ assay, TCR CDR3 regions were amplified from genomic DNA by multiplex PCR. For each cell subset, the extracted genomic DNA was distributed evenly across all wells of several immunoSEQ 96-well plates, and each plate served as one replicate. For sorted subsets, each replicate PCR was loaded with approximately 0.2 ug genomic DNA, equivalent to some 27,000 T cell genomes. Purified libraries were quantified with a Qubit 3.0 fluorometer, sized on a Bioanalyzer 2100, and re-quantified with the KAPA Library Quantification kit. Each immunoSEQ 96-well plate was sequenced on its own single-read 150-cycle Illumina NextSeq 550 flow cell. In the paper's pipeline: Because the immunoSEQ output held only junctional sequences and lacked quality scores, the filtering could not match the filtering applied to full-length reads. To assign V/J genes and CDR3, sequences were annotated using PyIR, a Python wrapper for IgBLAST v1.9, with IMGT germline references. Any read was removed if the V/J assignment was weak (E-value above 1e-6), the CDR3 was missing, or the read contained stop codons, out-of-frame junctions, or ambiguous translated residues. V3J clonotypes were defined as sequences sharing the same inferred V gene, J gene, and CDR3 amino acid sequence. Percentage overlap between repertoires was calculated by dividing the number of shared unique clonotypes by the size of the smaller repertoire. Richness of each repertoire was evaluated using RTK rarefaction, the Chao1 estimator, and Recon v2.1 estimates of unobserved clonotypes. Generation probabilities were computed with OLGA for all TCRbeta clonotypes obtained by the gDNA method from several donors. What TCRdb holds here is the immuneACCESS table cut down to in-frame rearrangements. Part of the clones is not present; checked against another copy, under half of the missing clones reflect an unresolved V gene, and the others are unexplained. Clone size and V and J calls were adopted from that table, with D and trimming inferred from the DNA. Within this sample are a few million clones, with 95% of them counted one time only. The top ten hold 0.1% to 0.15% of the sample.

Sequenced: naive CD4+ T cells sorted from blood. The sample's cell subset or site label, decoded: CD45RA+ positively selected. Recombination joined TRBV19 with TRBJ1-4, and TRBD1 aligns with 7 junction nucleotides. This receptor was obtained from a man between 18 and 35 years old in good health. The DNA reads TGTGCCAGTAGCCCGGGACAGCCAAACGGCCATGAAAAACTGTTTTTT. It encodes CASSPGQPNGHEKLFF.